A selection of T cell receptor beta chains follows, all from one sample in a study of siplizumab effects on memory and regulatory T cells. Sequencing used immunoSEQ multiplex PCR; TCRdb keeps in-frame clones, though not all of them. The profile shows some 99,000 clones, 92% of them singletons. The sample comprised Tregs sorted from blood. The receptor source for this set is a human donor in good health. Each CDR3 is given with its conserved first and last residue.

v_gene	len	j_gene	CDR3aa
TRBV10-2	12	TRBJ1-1	CASAEENTEAFF
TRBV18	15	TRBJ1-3	CASSPMGAAGNTIYF
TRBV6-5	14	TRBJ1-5	CASSSNLSPQPQHF
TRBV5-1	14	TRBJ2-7	CASSSAGLFNEQYF
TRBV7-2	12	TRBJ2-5	CASSLRTETQYF
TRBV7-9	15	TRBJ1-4	CASSLGQGLNEKLFF
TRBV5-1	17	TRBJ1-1	CASSLRPVPGVNTEAFF
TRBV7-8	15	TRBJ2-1	CASSRDGLVSNEQFF
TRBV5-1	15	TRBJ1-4	CASSSGAGVREKLFF
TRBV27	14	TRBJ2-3	CASSSGTSGRWRYF
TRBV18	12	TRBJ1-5	CASGVGNQPQHF
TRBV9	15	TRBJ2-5	CASSVGLAGEETQYF
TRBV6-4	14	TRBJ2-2	CASKAGVNTGELFF
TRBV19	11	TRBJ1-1	CASSFGFEAFF
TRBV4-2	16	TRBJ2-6	CASSQRGQAGANVLTF
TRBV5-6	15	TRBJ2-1	CASSTGRDSYNEQFF
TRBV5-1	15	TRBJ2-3	CASSLGTPRTDTQYF
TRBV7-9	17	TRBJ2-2	CASSRTSGGAGTGELFF
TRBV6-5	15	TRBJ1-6	CASSSGQNLVSPLHF
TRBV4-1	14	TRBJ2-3	CASSQDRTVDTQYF